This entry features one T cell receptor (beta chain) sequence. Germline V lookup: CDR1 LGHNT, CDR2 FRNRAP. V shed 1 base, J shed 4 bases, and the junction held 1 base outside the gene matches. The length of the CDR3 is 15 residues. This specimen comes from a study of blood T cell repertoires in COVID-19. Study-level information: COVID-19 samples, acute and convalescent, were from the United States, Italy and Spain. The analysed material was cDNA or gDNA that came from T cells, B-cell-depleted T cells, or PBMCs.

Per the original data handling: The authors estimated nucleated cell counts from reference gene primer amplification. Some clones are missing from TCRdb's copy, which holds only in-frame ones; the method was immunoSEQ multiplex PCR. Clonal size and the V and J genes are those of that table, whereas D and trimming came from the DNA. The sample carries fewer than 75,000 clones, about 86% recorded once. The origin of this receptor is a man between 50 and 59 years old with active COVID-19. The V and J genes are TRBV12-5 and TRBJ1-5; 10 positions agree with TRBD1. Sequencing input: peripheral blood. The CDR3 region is CASGLGTGGNQPQHF. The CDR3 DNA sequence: TGTGCTAGTGGTTTGGGGACAGGGGGGAATCAGCCCCAGCATTTT.